This entry lists 20 T cell receptor beta chains sequenced from one sample in a study of glioma-infiltrating T cells. TCR alpha and beta CDR3 regions were amplified from RNA using iRepertoire nested multiplex PCR. From the multiplex PCR reads, TCRdb called clonotypes with MiXCR, one entry per CDR3 protein. The sample lists around 390,000 distinct CDR3 sequences; approximately 42% were seen once. The source material was glioma tissue, nonneoplastic brain tissue, or PBMCs (not recorded which). These receptors were obtained from a human donor with low-grade glioma or glioblastoma, undergoing nonglioma brain surgery, or in good health (not recorded which).

This clonotype came up once. It is likely a read error, because the conserved phenylalanine at the end of the CDR3 is missing. The chain employs TRBV12-3 or TRBV12-4 and TRBJ2-3; TRBD2 matches at 12 bases. This CDR3 comprises 15 residues. The CDR3 DNA is TGTGCTAGCAGCCCCCCTAGCGGGAGGGCCGATACGCAGTATATT. This sequence encodes CASSPPSGRADTQYI.

This clonotype occurred a few times. This rearrangement joins TRBV14 to TRBJ2-2; the match to TRBD2 covers 11 bases. V trimming: 3 bases; J trimming: 3 bases; junction bases outside the gene matches: 3. The CDR3 spans 16 residues. Germline V gene sequence: CDR1 SGHDN, CDR2 FVKESK. CDR3 sequence (DNA): TGTGCCAGCAGCCAGCGACTAGCGGGGCACACCGGGGAGCTGTTTTTT. Its translation is CASSQRLAGHTGELFF.

The chain employs TRBV4-1 and TRBJ2-7; 11 positions agree with TRBD1. V gave up 0 bases and J gave up 2 bases; unmatched junction bases: 6. Germline V CDR1 and CDR2: MGHRA, YSYEKL. The CDR3 length is 17 residues. The CDR3 is CASSQDRTGGFPYEQYF. CDR3 sequence (DNA): TGCGCCAGCAGCCAAGATAGGACAGGGGGCTTCCCCTACGAGCAGTACTTC.

The chain couples TRBV7-2 to TRBJ2-5; unclear D gene. V lost 2 bases, J lost 5 bases, and 12 bases lay in between. Germline V gene sequence: CDR1 SGHTA, CDR2 FQGNSA. CDR3 length equals 14 residues. For the CDR3, the DNA is TGTGCCAGCAGCTTAATTCTCTGGGCTGAGACCCAGTACTTC. Translation gives CASSLILWAETQYF. Supplemented by reference TRBV7-2 and TRBJ2-5, the full variable domain reads GAGVSQSPSNKVTEKGKDVELRCDPISGHTALYWYRQSLGQGLEFLIYFQGNSAPDKSGLPSDRFSAERTGGSVSTLTIQRTQQEDSAVYLCASSLILWAETQYFGPGTRLLVL.

Worth noting for this clonotype: A clone one base away is much larger, so this may be a read error. This chain connects TRBV20-1 to TRBJ1-1; a possible D gene is TRBD1 (6 bases). This CDR3 spans 12 amino acids. CDR1 is DFQATT and CDR2 is SNEGSKA in the germline V gene (reference sequence). The chain's CDR3 is CSRDRRNTGAFF. CDR3 nucleotides: TGCAGTCGCGACAGGAGGAACACTGGAGCTTTCTTT.

This rearrangement joins TRBV5-1 to TRBJ2-2; 8 nucleotides line up with TRBD2. With 3 bases clipped from V and 2 bases from J, the junction kept 6 bases outside the gene matches. The CDR3 has 16 amino acids. Germline CDR1 SGHRS, CDR2 YFSETQ. The CDR3 is CASSWSGSSNTGELFF. Here the CDR3 DNA reads TGCGCCAGCAGCTGGAGCGGGAGTAGTAACACCGGGGAGCTGTTTTTT.

V usage is TRBV4-1 and J usage is TRBJ1-6; 12 bases line up with TRBD1. The CDR3 has 17 residues. Germline V gene lookup returns CDR1 MGHRA and CDR2 YSYEKL. J was trimmed by 7 bases and V by 4 bases; bases with no gene match: 8. CDR3 sequence (DNA): TGCGCCAGCAGCCCGGGACAGGGGGCGGTCGGGAATTCACCCCTCCACTTT. Amino acid sequence: CASSPGQGAVGNSPLHF.

This clonotype was seen more than once but under ten times. V usage is TRBV19 and J usage is TRBJ2-1; D is undetermined. CDR1 LNHDA and CDR2 SQIVND come from the germline V gene (reference sequence). This CDR3 comprises 14 residues. Trimming cost V 2 bases and J 5 bases, with 10 bases left between them. This CDR3 is CASSITYSHNEQFF. The CDR3 region has the DNA TGTGCCAGTAGTATAACCTATTCCCACAATGAGCAGTTCTTC. The complete variable domain, with remaining parts taken from reference TRBV19 and TRBJ2-1, reads DGGITQSPKYLFRKEGQNVTLSCEQNLNHDAMYWYRQDPGQGLRLIYYSQIVNDFQKGDIAEGYSVSREKKESFPLTVTSAQKNPTAFYLCASSITYSHNEQFFGPGTRLTVL.

This clonotype has a count of ten or more. This chain connects TRBV20-1 to TRBJ2-1; D remains unclear. V shed 0 bases and J shed 3 bases, with 3 bases lying between them. Germline V gives CDR1 DFQATT, CDR2 SNEGSKA (reference sequence). This CDR3 has 12 amino acids. In DNA form, the CDR3 reads TGCAGTGCTAGAGACATCTACAATGAGCAGTTCTTC. Translating gives CSARDIYNEQFF.

This clonotype was seen more than once but under ten times. In DNA, the CDR3 is TGTGCCAGCAGCAAACTAGACCTTTCCTACGAGCAGTACTTC. It specifies CASSKLDLSYEQYF. This chain connects TRBV7-9 to TRBJ2-7, with a tentative D call TRBD2 (5 bases). Germline V gene lookup returns CDR1 SEHNR and CDR2 FQNEAQ (reference sequence). This CDR3 spans 14 amino acids. V shed 5 bases and J shed 1 base, with 12 bases lying between them. Complete variable domain (other parts from reference TRBV7-9 and TRBJ2-7): DTGVSQNPRHKITKRGQNVTFRCDPISEHNRLYWYRQTLGQGPEFLTYFQNEAQLEKSRLLSDRFSAERPKGSFSTLEIQRTEQGDSAMYLCASSKLDLSYEQYFGPGTRLTVT.

This clonotype was recorded a few times. J is TRBJ1-5 and V is TRBV20-1; 7 nucleotides align to TRBD1. The germline V gene encodes CDR1 DFQATT and CDR2 SNEGSKA (reference sequence). V was clipped by 2 bases and J by 4 bases; unmatched bases: 8. The CDR3 is made up of 15 amino acids. Here the CDR3 reads CSARPSGGWNQPQHF. The CDR3, as DNA: TGCAGTGCTAGACCATCAGGGGGGTGGAATCAGCCCCAGCATTTT.

The rearrangement uses TRBV20-1 and TRBJ2-7; D might be TRBD2 (5 bases). V was shortened by 2 bases and J by 0 bases, with 8 bases between the two germline ends. This CDR3 region has 13 residues. Germline assignment: CDR1 DFQATT and CDR2 SNEGSKA (reference sequence). The CDR3 DNA reads as TGCAGTGCTAGATCGGGGTACTCCTACGAGCAGTACTTC. Protein sequence: CSARSGYSYEQYF.

This clonotype was observed at least ten times. This chain links TRBV4-3 with TRBJ2-1; D may match TRBD1 or TRBD2 (5 bases each). There are 14 residues in the CDR3. Germline CDR1 is LGHNA and CDR2 is YSLEER. The V end was cut by 4 bases, the J end by 6 bases, with 13 bases between. The CDR3 region is CASSLVGAGNEQFF. In nucleotides, the CDR3 is TGCGCCAGCAGCCTTGTAGGGGCGGGCAATGAGCAGTTCTTC.

As to this clonotype: The CDR3 does not close with the conserved phenylalanine or tryptophan, likely indicating a read error. The J gene is TRBJ2-1, the V gene TRBV15; the D gene is possibly TRBD2 (6 bases). Germline V gene lookup returns CDR1 LNHNV and CDR2 YYDKDF (reference sequence). The length of the CDR3 is 15 residues. Trimming took off 4 bases at V and 1 base at J, with 11 bases between the two ends. CDR3 region: CATSIAVGSYNEQFS. DNA of the CDR3: TGTGCCACCAGCATAGCGGTTGGATCCTACAATGAGCAGTTCTCC.

There are a few counts of this clonotype. CDR3 amino acids: CASSSDRAGEAFF. CDR3 nucleotide sequence: TGTGCCAGCAGCTCAGACAGGGCCGGCGAAGCTTTCTTT. The chain has TRBV7-8 and TRBJ1-1; the match to TRBD1 covers 7 bases. CDR1 and CDR2 (germline): SGHVS, FQNEAQ. There are 13 residues in the CDR3. Unmatched junction bases numbered 7, after V lost 4 bases and J lost 8 bases.

CDR3 loop: CASSPDMNTEAFF. The DNA for the CDR3 is TGTGCCAGCAGCCCCGACATGAACACTGAAGCTTTCTTT. This chain links TRBV7-3 with TRBJ1-1; D is ambiguous. The V end lost 5 bases, the J end lost 0 bases, and 7 bases lay between the germline ends. This CDR3 has 13 amino acids. CDR1 is SGHTA, CDR2 FQGTGA, per germline.

Notes on this clonotype: Since a much larger clone is just one base distant, this may be a read error. No conserved phenylalanine or tryptophan is present at the end of the CDR3, so a read error is the likely explanation. This sequence joins TRBV28 and TRBJ2-3; TRBD2 is a possible D gene (5 bases). Germline assignment: CDR1 MDHEN and CDR2 SYDVKM. V was shortened by 7 bases and J by 1 base, with 12 bases between the two germline ends. CDR3 length: 14 residues. In DNA, the CDR3 is TGTGCCAGCAAGGCGGGCTGGGGCACAGATACGCAGTATTGT. This codes for CASKAGWGTDTQYC.

Worth noting for this clonotype: This CDR3 fails to terminate in the conserved phenylalanine or tryptophan, so it likely reflects a read error. Because the CDR3's place on the DNA is in doubt, the DNA is left out and the CDR3 is given as listed by TCRdb. The chain is built from TRBV6-2 or TRBV6-3 and TRBJ2-1; the table's D call, TRBD1, was not checked against the DNA. The germline V gene encodes CDR1 MNHEY and CDR2 SVGEGT. Termini included, the CDR3 measures 12 amino acids. This chain's CDR3 is CASSYVGDEKFL.

V and J are TRBV2 and TRBJ1-1; D is perhaps TRBD1 (6 bases). Deletions cut 6 bases from V and 2 bases from J, with 16 bases between. This CDR3 has 15 amino acids. Germline V CDR1 and CDR2: SNHLY, FYNNEI. This chain's CDR3 is CASSLGPGANTEAFF. DNA for the CDR3: TGTGCCAGCAGCTTGGGACCGGGGGCCAACACTGAAGCTTTCTTT.

The genes are TRBV6-2 or TRBV6-3 and TRBJ1-1; a weak D match, TRBD1 (6 bases). This CDR3 is 12 amino acids long. Trimming took 7 bases from V and 5 from J, leaving 11 bases between them. Germline CDR1 reads MNHEY; CDR2 reads SVGEGT. DNA for the CDR3: TGTGCCAGCACCGGAGGGGGGACTGAAGCTTTCTTT. It translates to CASTGGGTEAFF.